The 16 T cell receptor beta chains in this list originate from one sample, sequenced in a study of regulatory T cells in long-lasting Graves disease. CDR3-region Arm-PCR and iRepertoire HTBI primers produced the TCR beta libraries. TCRdb re-derived calls from the multiplex PCR reads in MiXCR, one entry per CDR3 protein. The sample includes roughly 430,000 distinct CDR3 sequences, around 15% of them seen just once. Time point meaning: newly diagnosed GD, antithyroid drugs for less than 3 months. RNA from PBMCs was the source of the TCR library. This same sample was also part of a study on T cells in Graves' hyperthyroidism and ophthalmopathy.

The sample consisted of peripheral blood mononuclear cells (PBMCs), taken at new diagnosis, from a patient treated with antithyroid drugs. These TCRs come from a woman in her twenties or thirties with Graves disease.

This clonotype was seen many times. This sequence joins TRBV7-8 and TRBJ2-3; TRBD1 matches at 12 bases. The V segment lost 5 bases and the J segment 4 bases; nucleotides outside the gene matches: 10. Germline V CDR1 and CDR2: SGHVS, FQNEAQ. This CDR3 comprises 17 residues. DNA of the CDR3: TGTGCCAGCAGCCCCGTTCCGGGACAGGGGGCCGCAGATACGCAGTATTTT. Protein product: CASSPVPGQGAADTQYF.

J is TRBJ2-1 and V is TRBV27; 8 bases map to TRBD1. The CDR3 is 16 amino acids. V lost 5 bases and J lost 3; bases outside the gene matches: 9. Germline V gene sequence: CDR1 MNHEY, CDR2 SMNVEV (reference sequence). The CDR3 coding sequence is TGTGCCAGCAGTGGAAAGACAGGGGCGGACTACAATGAGCAGTTCTTC. It is translated as CASSGKTGADYNEQFF.

Concerning this clonotype: Its ends do not fully match the called genes, so a read error is possible. This chain links TRBV18 with TRBJ2-3, with D tentatively TRBD2 (7 bases). CDR1 is KGHSH, CDR2 LQKENI, per germline. The CDR3 contains 14 residues. The CDR3 bases are TGTGCCAGCACTCCTCCGGGGGGCACAAATACGCAGTATTTT. Its translation: CASTPPGGTNTQYF.

At least ten counts were recorded for this clonotype. This chain joins TRBV27 and TRBJ2-1; D remains ambiguous. Trimming cost V 4 bases and J 6 bases, with 13 bases left between them. Germline V gene lookup returns CDR1 MNHEY and CDR2 SMNVEV (reference sequence). The CDR3 has 14 residues. The CDR3 nucleotides read TGTGCCAGCAGTTCAACGACGGAAACCAATGAGCAGTTCTTC. Protein sequence: CASSSTTETNEQFF.

This clonotype has a count of ten or more. The rearrangement uses TRBV27 and TRBJ1-4; D is perhaps TRBD1 (6 bases). V lost 6 bases and J lost 7, with 21 bases in between. This CDR3 spans 16 amino acids. Germline CDR1 reads MNHEY; CDR2 reads SMNVEV (reference sequence). This CDR3 is CASSKYPGQVSEKLFF. As DNA, the CDR3 is TGTGCCAGCAGCAAATACCCGGGACAAGTGAGTGAAAAACTGTTTTTT.

This clonotype showed up many times. This chain connects TRBV27 to TRBJ2-1, with D hard to call. The DNA matches TRBJ2-5 better at its end, which makes the J call doubtful. The germline V gene has CDR1 MNHEY and CDR2 SMNVEV (reference sequence). CDR3 length: 14 residues. CDR3 DNA: TGTGCCAGCAGTTTATCAGGACCCTTCCAGACCCAGTACTTC. Its protein product is CASSLSGPFQTQYF.

This clonotype has ten or more counts. This rearrangement joins TRBV12-5 to TRBJ2-2; D is uncertain. The CDR3 spans 14 residues. CDR1 LGHNT and CDR2 FRNRAP come from the germline V gene. CDR3 loop: CGTTRVVTTGELFF. The CDR3 DNA follows: TGTGGTACCACCCGGGTGGTAACGACCGGGGAGCTGTTTTTT.

This clonotype was detected a few times. This chain joins TRBV4-2 and TRBJ2-3; D is possibly TRBD1 (6 bases). In germline, CDR1 is LGHNA, CDR2 YNFKEQ. Trimming stripped 4 bases from V and 0 bases from J, with 14 bases between. This CDR3 is built from 16 residues. The CDR3 DNA follows: TGTGCCAGCAGCCCGCACGGGACAACTAGCACAGATACGCAGTATTTT. Amino acids: CASSPHGTTSTDTQYF.

In regard to this clonotype: An end of the junction does not agree with germline; a read error may underlie this. The chain joins TRBV10-2 to TRBJ2-1, with 13 bases that match TRBD2. This CDR3 region has 16 residues. CDR1 and CDR2 from the germline V gene are WSHSY and SAAADI. Here the CDR3 reads CTSSELAGGPDNEQFF. The CDR3 nucleotides read TGCACCAGCAGTGAACTAGCGGGAGGGCCGGACAATGAGCAGTTCTTC.

This clonotype occurred many times. The rearrangement links TRBV7-2 to TRBJ2-5; TRBD1 agrees at 10 bases. Unmatched junction bases numbered 10, after V lost 0 bases and J lost 9 bases. The CDR3 covers 16 residues. CDR1 is SGHTA, CDR2 FQGNSA, per germline. Here the CDR3 reads CASSLATGGDSWSQYF. The CDR3 DNA reads TGTGCCAGCAGCTTAGCGACAGGGGGCGATTCTTGGTCCCAGTACTTC.

V is TRBV6-5 and J is TRBJ1-5; the D gene is possibly TRBD1 (5 bases). Trimming removed 2 bases from V and 7 bases from J, with 12 bases in between. Germline V gene lookup returns CDR1 MNHEY and CDR2 SVGAGI. CDR3 length equals 14 residues. The CDR3 DNA is TGTGCCAGCAGTTACAGCCAGGGCGAGCAGCCCCAGCATTTT. Translation gives CASSYSQGEQPQHF.

The rearrangement links TRBV19 to TRBJ1-1; 8 bases line up with TRBD1. The J segment lost 4 bases and the V segment lost 2 bases, leaving 9 bases of the junction unmatched. Germline V CDR1 and CDR2: LNHDA, SQIVND (reference sequence). This CDR3 contains 16 residues. CDR3 nucleotides: TGTGCCAGTAGTATACTCCCTGGACAGGGTGGCACTGAAGCTTTCTTT. This encodes CASSILPGQGGTEAFF. Full variable domain (rest looked up from reference TRBV19 and TRBJ1-1): DGGITQSPKYLFRKEGQNVTLSCEQNLNHDAMYWYRQDPGQGLRLIYYSQIVNDFQKGDIAEGYSVSREKKESFPLTVTSAQKNPTAFYLCASSILPGQGGTEAFFGQGTRLTVV.

This clonotype showed up many times. V usage is TRBV28 and J usage is TRBJ2-5; unclear D gene. Germline V gene lookup returns CDR1 MDHEN and CDR2 SYDVKM. This CDR3 region has 14 residues. Trimming shortened V by 2 bases and J by 1 base, and 8 bases separated the two germline ends. CDR3 nucleotide sequence: TGTGCCAGCAGTTTAGGGCAGATCCAAGAGACCCAGTACTTC. Its protein is CASSLGQIQETQYF.

This clonotype was found many times. V gene TRBV15 combines with J gene TRBJ2-5; the D gene is possibly TRBD2 (6 bases). Trimming shortened V by 4 bases and J by 3 bases, and 12 bases separated the two germline ends. The CDR3 is made up of 14 amino acids. CDR1 is LNHNV and CDR2 is YYDKDF in the germline V gene (reference sequence). CDR3 sequence: CATSNWKREETQYF. The DNA for the CDR3 is TGTGCCACCAGCAATTGGAAGCGGGAAGAGACCCAGTACTTC.

The genes are TRBV19 and TRBJ2-7; 8 nucleotides match TRBD2. Germline values: CDR1 LNHDA, CDR2 SQIVND (reference sequence). The J segment lost 0 bases and the V segment lost 4 bases, leaving 2 bases of the junction unmatched. The CDR3 runs 14 residues. Here the CDR3 reads CASSSSGTSYEQYF. The CDR3 region has the DNA TGTGCCAGTAGTAGTAGCGGGACCTCCTACGAGCAGTACTTC.

This clonotype was seen repeatedly, ten times or more. The gene calls are TRBV24-1 and TRBJ2-2; D might be TRBD1 (6 bases). CDR3 size: 17 residues. Germline V gives CDR1 KGHDR, CDR2 SFDVKD. With 1 base removed from V and 0 bases from J, the gap between germline ends came to 11 bases. The CDR3 nucleotides read TGTGCCACCAGTGATTTATTTCAGGGGCCGAACACCGGGGAGCTGTTTTTT. It encodes CATSDLFQGPNTGELFF.